What follows are 30 T cell receptor beta chains derived from one specimen sequenced in a study of cytomegalovirus exposure and HLA in healthy donors. Sequencing was performed with immunoSEQ multiplex PCR; in TCRdb, only in-frame clones are kept and a portion is missing. The sample lists about 170,000 clones; around 96% were seen once. The source material was PBMCs. The receptors derive from a woman aged 18-29 years in good health and CMV-seronegative.

This sequence joins TRBV5-1 and TRBJ2-3; D is uncertain. In germline, CDR1 is SGHRS, CDR2 YFSETQ. V gave up 0 bases and J gave up 0 bases, with 8 bases separating them. The CDR3 has 15 amino acids. The CDR3 DNA reads TGCGCCAGCAGCTTGGCTCCCCTTAGCACAGATACGCAGTATTTT. Translation gives CASSLAPLSTDTQYF.

This clone was observed once. The rearrangement joins TRBV27 to TRBJ1-1; 7 bases map to TRBD1. CDR3 length: 14 residues. Germline values: CDR1 MNHEY, CDR2 SMNVEV (reference sequence). Trimming took 5 bases from V and 1 from J; bases not matched to a gene: 4. The DNA for the CDR3 is TGTGCCAGCAGTAGACAGGGTTGGAACACTGAAGCTTTCTTT. It translates to CASSRQGWNTEAFF.

The CDR3: CASTSSGGADTQYF. The CDR3 DNA is TGTGCCAGCACCAGTAGCGGGGGGGCGGATACGCAGTATTTT. The chain has TRBV9 and TRBJ2-3; 11 bases match TRBD2. The CDR3 totals 14 residues. The junction had 6 bases not matched to a gene; V was cut back by 6 bases and J by 6 bases. CDR1 and CDR2 (germline): SGDLS, YYNGEE.

V usage is TRBV11-2 and J usage is TRBJ2-7; 8 nucleotides align to TRBD1. Losses at the gene ends were 1 base for V and 5 bases for J; bases not matched to a gene: 10. This CDR3 has 16 amino acids. Germline V gene data show CDR1 as SGHAT and CDR2 as FQNNGV. This chain's CDR3 is CASSLVQGARIHEQYF. DNA for the CDR3: TGTGCCAGCAGCTTAGTTCAGGGGGCGAGAATCCACGAGCAGTACTTC.

This rearrangement joins TRBV7-2 to TRBJ2-7, with 11 positions matching TRBD2. The V segment lost 1 base and the J segment 4 bases; nucleotides outside the gene matches: 3. Germline assignment: CDR1 SGHTA and CDR2 FQGNSA. The CDR3 runs 15 residues. CDR3 nucleotides: TGTGCCAGCAGCTTAGGACTAGCGGGGCTGTACGAGCAGTACTTC. Protein product: CASSLGLAGLYEQYF.

The chain joins TRBV29-1 to TRBJ2-5; D not certain. The CDR3 length is 15 residues. V lost 4 bases and J lost 1, with 16 bases in between. CDR1 is SQVTM and CDR2 is ANQGSEA in the germline V gene. CDR3 DNA: TGCAGCGTTGTCCCCTGGGCACCCTCCCAAGAGACCCAGTACTTC. This gives the protein CSVVPWAPSQETQYF.

The V call is TRBV30, the J call TRBJ1-2, with a weak D call TRBD1 (5 bases). The V and J ends lost 2 bases and 4 bases respectively, with 14 bases between them. The CDR3 consists of 14 residues. The V gene's germline CDR1 is GTSNPN and CDR2 SVGIG (reference sequence). CDR3 loop: CAWSNYRCPYGYTF. The CDR3 nucleotides are TGTGCCTGGAGTAACTACAGGTGTCCCTATGGCTACACCTTC.

This chain links TRBV7-9 with TRBJ1-5; D is possibly TRBD1 (5 bases). The CDR3 spans 15 residues. The germline V gene has CDR1 SEHNR and CDR2 FQNEAQ (reference sequence). Trimming left V 5 bases short and J 3 bases short, with 14 bases between. The CDR3 sequence: CASSRDRGDNQPQHF. CDR3 nucleotide sequence: TGTGCCAGCAGCCGGGACCGGGGGGACAATCAGCCCCAGCATTTT.

J is TRBJ2-2 and V is TRBV5-1; D possibly corresponds to TRBD1 (6 bases). The CDR3 is made up of 18 amino acids. The V gene lost 4 bases and the J gene lost 0 bases, with 19 bases spanning the gap. CDR1 and CDR2 (germline): SGHRS, YFSETQ. Written as DNA, the CDR3 is TGCGCCAGCAGCCATGCCAACAGGGATTACGCGAACACCGGGGAGCTGTTTTTT. It codes for CASSHANRDYANTGELFF. Filled out from reference TRBV5-1 and TRBJ2-2, the complete variable domain reads KAGVTQTPRYLIKTRGQQVTLSCSPISGHRSVSWYQQTPGQGLQFLFEYFSETQRNKGNFPGRFSGRQFSNSRSEMNVSTLELGDSALYLCASSHANRDYANTGELFFGEGSRLTVL.

This chain links TRBV9 with TRBJ2-7; no reliable D call. The CDR3 runs to 15 residues. Trimming cost V 0 bases and J 5 bases, with 15 bases left between them. The germline CDR1 and CDR2 sequences are SGDLS and YYNGEE. In nucleotides, the CDR3 is TGTGCCAGCAGCGTAGATGGGCTAAAAGGCCACGAGCAGTACTTC. Its protein is CASSVDGLKGHEQYF.

V and J are TRBV5-1 and TRBJ2-5; TRBD2 matches at 15 bases. The trim removed 4 bases at V and 4 bases at J, leaving 2 bases unmatched. The CDR3 runs to 15 residues. The germline V gene encodes CDR1 SGHRS and CDR2 YFSETQ. The CDR3 DNA sequence: TGCGCCAGCAGCGGGGGACTAGCGGGGGGAGAGACCCAGTACTTC. Translated: CASSGGLAGGETQYF.

This chain joins TRBV6-4 and TRBJ2-1, with 9 bases that match TRBD1. Trimming cost V 0 bases and J 0 bases; bases outside gene matches: 15. Per germline, CDR1 MRHNA and CDR2 SNTAGT. This CDR3 comprises 21 residues. CDR3 sequence (DNA): TGTGCCAGCAGTGACTCGTACGGGACAGGGCCATTTCCCAGCTCCTACAATGAGCAGTTCTTC. This translates into CASSDSYGTGPFPSSYNEQFF.

The CDR3, as DNA: TGTGCCAGCTCGGGACTAGAAGAGACCCAGTACTTC. This codes for CASSGLEETQYF. The V call is TRBV11-2, the J call TRBJ2-5; 8 bases are shared with TRBD2. This CDR3 spans 12 amino acids. V dropped 8 bases and J dropped 3; count of bases not matched to a gene: 2. CDR1 SGHAT and CDR2 FQNNGV come from the germline V gene.

The CDR3 bases are TGTGCCACCTTTTCGGGCACCGGGGAGCTGTTTTTT. Its protein is CATFSGTGELFF. V and J are TRBV18 and TRBJ2-2, with no clear D. V lost 10 bases and J lost 4, with 10 bases in between. CDR3 length: 12 residues. Germline CDR1 is KGHSH and CDR2 is LQKENI.

The chain combines TRBV6-5 with TRBJ1-1; D remains ambiguous. Trimming cost V 6 bases and J 6 bases, with 14 bases left between them. Per germline, CDR1 MNHEY and CDR2 SVGAGI. The CDR3 totals 13 residues. DNA for the CDR3: TGTGCCAGCAGCCTGCTGGGGAGGGCTGAAGCTTTCTTT. Amino acids: CASSLLGRAEAFF.

The chain carries TRBV19 and TRBJ2-5; the match to TRBD2 covers 10 bases. V gave up 3 bases and J gave up 0 bases; unmatched junction bases: 4. Per germline, CDR1 LNHDA and CDR2 SQIVND (reference sequence). The CDR3 length is 16 residues. In nucleotides, the CDR3 is TGTGCCAGTAGTATGTCTAGCGGGGGATACCAAGAGACCCAGTACTTC. This encodes CASSMSSGGYQETQYF.

The chain couples TRBV11-3 to TRBJ1-1; perhaps TRBD1 as D (5 bases). Germline loops: CDR1 SGHNT, CDR2 YENEEA. Trimming left V 4 bases short and J 0 bases short, with 6 bases between. The CDR3 is made up of 13 amino acids. The CDR3 DNA is TGTGCCAGCAGCTCACAGGTGAACACTGAAGCTTTCTTT. This codes for CASSSQVNTEAFF. Together with reference TRBV11-3 and TRBJ1-1, the CDR3 gives the full variable domain: EAGVVQSPRYKIIEKKQPVAFWCNPISGHNTLYWYLQNLGQGPELLIRYENEEAVDDSQLPKDRFSAERLKGVDSTLKIQPAELGDSAVYLCASSSQVNTEAFFGQGTRLTVV.

The chain joins TRBV28 to TRBJ2-1, with 11 positions matching TRBD1. This CDR3 region has 14 residues. Per germline, CDR1 MDHEN and CDR2 SYDVKM. J lost 7 bases, V lost 11 bases, and 10 bases had no gene match. As DNA, the CDR3 is TGTGCCGCTTGGGACAGGGGGAAATTGAATGAGCAGTTCTTC. Protein product: CAAWDRGKLNEQFF.

This sequence joins TRBV4-1 and TRBJ2-3; 12 bases fit TRBD2. CDR1 and CDR2 from the germline V gene are MGHRA and YSYEKL. The CDR3 loop spans 18 amino acids. Trimming at V came to 0 bases and at J to 6 bases, leaving 10 bases not matched to a gene. The CDR3 region is CASSQEFLTSGGSDTQYF. CDR3 in DNA: TGCGCCAGCAGCCAAGAATTCCTGACTAGCGGGGGTTCTGATACGCAGTATTTT.

CDR3 loop: CASSIIAGAPAEQFF. As DNA, the CDR3 is TGTGCCAGCAGCATCATAGCGGGGGCACCGGCTGAGCAGTTCTTC. The rearrangement links TRBV11-2 to TRBJ2-1, with 9 bases matching TRBD2. The CDR3 has 15 amino acids. Germline assignment: CDR1 SGHAT and CDR2 FQNNGV. V dropped 5 bases and J dropped 9; count of bases not matched to a gene: 11.

The gene calls are TRBV14 and TRBJ2-5, with 9 nucleotides matching TRBD2. Germline loops: CDR1 SGHDN, CDR2 FVKESK. The J segment lost 4 bases and the V segment lost 2 bases, leaving 2 bases of the junction unmatched. This CDR3 contains 14 residues. The CDR3, as DNA: TGTGCCAGCAGCCAATTTAGCGGGGGAGAGACCCAGTACTTC. This codes for CASSQFSGGETQYF.

The rearrangement joins TRBV18 to TRBJ1-1, with D possibly TRBD1 on 5 matching bases. The CDR3 extends over 13 amino acids. V was clipped by 2 bases and J by 6 bases, with 10 bases between them. The germline V gene encodes CDR1 KGHSH and CDR2 LQKENI. The CDR3 region has the DNA TGTGCCAGCTCACCAGGGGCAGGGTCTGAAGCTTTCTTT. It yields the protein CASSPGAGSEAFF. Combining the CDR3 with reference TRBV18 and TRBJ1-1 gives the whole variable domain NAGVMQNPRHLVRRRGQEARLRCSPMKGHSHVYWYRQLPEEGLKFMVYLQKENIIDESGMPKERFSAEFPKEGPSILRIQQVVRGDSAAYFCASSPGAGSEAFFGQGTRLTVV.

The rearrangement joins TRBV11-3 to TRBJ1-4; D perhaps matches TRBD1 (6 bases). V was pared by 5 bases and J by 4 bases, with 11 bases between. This CDR3 contains 14 residues. Per the germline V gene, CDR1 is SGHNT and CDR2 is YENEEA. The CDR3 DNA reads TGTGCCAGCAGCATTATACAGGGTAATGAAAAACTGTTTTTT. Translating it yields CASSIIQGNEKLFF.

The chain employs TRBV4-3 and TRBJ1-4, with a weak D call TRBD1 (6 bases). Trimming shortened V by 4 bases and J by 4 bases, and 13 bases separated the two germline ends. Per germline, CDR1 LGHNA and CDR2 YSLEER. The CDR3 is made up of 15 amino acids. CDR3 DNA: TGCGCCAGCAGCCGTCAGGGACAAATTAATGAAAAACTGTTTTTT. It codes for CASSRQGQINEKLFF.

The chain links TRBV7-2 to TRBJ1-2; 9 nucleotides match TRBD1. Germline CDR1 is SGHTA and CDR2 is FQGNSA. The trim removed 4 bases at V and 4 bases at J, leaving 4 bases unmatched. The CDR3 runs 14 residues. CDR3 loop: CASSSTGGPYGYTF. CDR3 coding DNA: TGTGCCAGCAGCTCCACAGGGGGCCCCTATGGCTACACCTTC. Together with reference TRBV7-2 and TRBJ1-2, the CDR3 gives the full variable domain: GAGVSQSPSNKVTEKGKDVELRCDPISGHTALYWYRQSLGQGLEFLIYFQGNSAPDKSGLPSDRFSAERTGGSVSTLTIQRTQQEDSAVYLCASSSTGGPYGYTFGSGTRLTVV.

The chain links TRBV13 to TRBJ2-7; 13 positions match TRBD2. V shed 3 bases, J shed 5 bases, and the junction held 10 bases outside the gene matches. This CDR3 comprises 17 residues. Germline loops: CDR1 PRHDT, CDR2 FYEKMQ (reference sequence). The CDR3 nucleotides read TGTGCCAGCAGCTTCACTAGCGGGGGGGCCCGGAGTGACGAGCAGTACTTC. This gives the protein CASSFTSGGARSDEQYF.

V gene TRBV4-2 combines with J gene TRBJ2-2; 9 bases are shared with TRBD2. The junction had 18 bases not matched to a gene; V was cut back by 1 base and J by 6 bases. The CDR3 sequence is 20 residues long. Germline V gene lookup returns CDR1 LGHNA and CDR2 YNFKEQ. CDR3 sequence reads: CASSQVVKTSGAAPAGELFF. CDR3 in DNA: TGTGCCAGCAGCCAAGTTGTAAAGACTAGCGGAGCCGCTCCGGCCGGGGAGCTGTTTTTT.

The genes are TRBV10-3 and TRBJ1-5, with a weak D call TRBD1 (6 bases). Trimming pared 0 bases from V and 3 bases from J, leaving 9 bases between. This CDR3 spans 15 amino acids. Germline CDR1 reads ENHRY; CDR2 reads SYGVKD. CDR3 bases: TGTGCCATCAGTGAGTCGAAGGGGGACAATCAGCCCCAGCATTTT. The encoded protein is CAISESKGDNQPQHF.

This chain connects TRBV27 to TRBJ2-5; the D gene is possibly TRBD1 (5 bases). Germline V gene data show CDR1 as MNHEY and CDR2 as SMNVEV (reference sequence). CDR3 length equals 13 residues. Trimming took 6 bases from V and 5 from J, leaving 13 bases between them. CDR3 bases: TGTGCCAGCAGCAGAGACAGCCGGGAGACCCAGTACTTC. Protein product: CASSRDSRETQYF.

The rearrangement joins TRBV5-1 to TRBJ2-2, with a possible D match to TRBD2 (6 bases). Between the trimmed V and J ends, which lost 3 bases and 0 bases, there was a span of 9 bases. CDR1 and CDR2 (germline): SGHRS, YFSETQ. This CDR3 is built from 15 residues. The CDR3 protein is CASSSGTANTGELFF. In DNA, the CDR3 is TGCGCCAGCAGCTCCGGGACTGCGAACACCGGGGAGCTGTTTTTT.